This T cell receptor beta chain was identified during a study of blood T cell repertoires in COVID-19 (dated by TCRdb to the early 2020s). In the study overall: Samples covering the acute and convalescent phases of COVID-19 were provided by collaborators in the United States, Italy and Spain. The material from the prospective study consisted of cDNA or gDNA derived from T cells, B-cell-depleted T cells, or PBMCs. Deeply sampled blood TCRbeta repertoires from subjects exposed to, actively infected with, or recovered from COVID-19 were included in the dataset. The repertoires were made available in a free public database intended to serve as a resource for research on the immune response to SARS-CoV-2. The samples were drawn from the first 160 participants of the ongoing ImmuneRACE study and from roughly 1,300 subjects provided by 6 global collaborators. Nearly every sample came with metadata listing a de-identified subject ID, COVID-19 status, age in years and sex. HLA class I and class II types, where available, came from metadata supplied by the sample provider rather than from assay-based typing.

In the prospective study, participants were about 18 to 95 years old, resided in under 30 geographic areas of the United States, and were enrolled through a virtual design. In the prospective study, cohorts were assigned on the basis of participant-reported clinical history obtained from a screening survey and a study questionnaire. Mobile phlebotomists in the prospective study collected whole blood, serum and a nasopharyngeal or oropharyngeal swab from every participant. Additional blood draws and questionnaires over an approximately 2-month period could optionally be provided by prospective study participants. Before DNA extraction, blood samples from the prospective study were shipped at room temperature or frozen. In regard to this clone: It lacks a known antigen. Per-base quality was not reported, and no clone a single base away is much larger than it.

TCRbeta CDR3 regions were amplified from genomic DNA by means of the immunoSEQ Assay, a bias-controlled multiplex PCR. Concerning the study's data processing: The number of nucleated cells in each sample was estimated from the amplification of reference gene primers within the assay. Sequence reads were collapsed and filtered to measure the absolute abundance of every unique TCRbeta CDR3 rearrangement. Productive Simpson clonality was computed per sample as the square root of Simpson's diversity index over productive rearrangements. This immuneACCESS table, as held by TCRdb, lists in-frame sequences with V and J called but not all clones. Of the missing ones, under half trace to an unresolved V gene in checked studies; the others have no known cause. The DNA gave D and trimming, while V, J and clone size come from that table. This sample is represented by some 200,000 clones; roughly 83% of them were singletons. The ten largest clones capture about 1.3% of the sample.

CDR1 and CDR2 are drawn from the germline V gene: KGHDR, SFDVKD. V drops 4 bases and J drops 1 base, leaving 17 bases in between. The CDR3 has 17 amino acids, counting the end cysteine and phenylalanine. The DNA shown is the 51-base CDR3, in frame from base 1. The full study reports these points: How much clinical and demographic metadata was included differed by source and by participant, and the metadata was provided uncurated.

This TCR was sampled from a woman between 40 and 55 years old with acute COVID-19. The specimen sequenced was PBMCs or T cells enriched from blood (not recorded which). The V and J segments used are TRBV24-1 and TRBJ2-3; the D segment cannot be called with confidence. The sequence in DNA is TGTGCCACCAGTGAGCCCGAAGTTCCCGCAGGCACAGATACGCAGTATTTT. The encoded protein is CATSEPEVPAGTDTQYF.